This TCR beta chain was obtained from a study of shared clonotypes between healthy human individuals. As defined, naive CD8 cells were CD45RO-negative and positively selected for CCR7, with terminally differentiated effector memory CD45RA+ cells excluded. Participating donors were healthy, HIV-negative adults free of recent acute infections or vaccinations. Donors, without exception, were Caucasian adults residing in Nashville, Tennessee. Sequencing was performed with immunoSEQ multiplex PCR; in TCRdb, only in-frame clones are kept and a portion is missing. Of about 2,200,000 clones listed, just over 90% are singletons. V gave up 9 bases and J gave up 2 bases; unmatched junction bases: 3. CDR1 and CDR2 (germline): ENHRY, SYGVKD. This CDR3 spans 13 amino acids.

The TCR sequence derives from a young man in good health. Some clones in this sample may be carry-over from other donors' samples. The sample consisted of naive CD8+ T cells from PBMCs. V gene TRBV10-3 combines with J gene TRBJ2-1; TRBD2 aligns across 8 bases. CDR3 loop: CAIGLAPYNEQFF. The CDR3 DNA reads TGTGCCATAGGACTAGCCCCCTACAATGAGCAGTTCTTC.